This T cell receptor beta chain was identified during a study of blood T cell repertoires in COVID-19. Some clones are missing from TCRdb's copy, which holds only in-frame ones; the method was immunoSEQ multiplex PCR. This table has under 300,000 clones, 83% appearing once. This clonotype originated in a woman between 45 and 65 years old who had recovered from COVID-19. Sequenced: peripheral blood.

This chain's CDR3 is CASSPQGVWMNTEAFF. CDR3 nucleotide sequence: TGTGCCAGCAGCCCACAGGGGGTCTGGATGAACACTGAAGCTTTCTTT. The rearrangement uses TRBV5-6 and TRBJ1-1; TRBD1 aligns across 8 bases. The length of the CDR3 is 16 residues. Germline loops: CDR1 SGHDT, CDR2 YYEEEE. The trim removed 4 bases at V and 0 bases at J, leaving 8 bases unmatched.